This T cell receptor (beta chain) was retrieved from a study of shared clonotypes between healthy human individuals. Between the trimmed V and J ends, which lost 3 bases and 8 bases, there was a span of 11 bases. Germline assignment: CDR1 SGHNT and CDR2 YYREEE (reference sequence). The CDR3 sequence is 12 residues long. Execution of the assay was at deep level. Unsorted PBMC samples were amplified in replicate PCRs containing roughly 300 ng DNA, tens of thousands of T cell genomes. This table comes from immunoSEQ multiplex PCR, and its TCRdb copy is limited to in-frame clones, with some not included. The table records hundreds of thousands of clones, 75% to 85% of them present only once.

The receptor's source is a woman aged 40 to 49 in good health. Some clones in this sample may be carry-over from other donors' samples. Sequencing was done on a sample of PBMCs. This chain uses TRBV5-4 with TRBJ1-2, with D unclear. CDR3 DNA sequence: TGTGCCAGCAGCTCCCGCCCGCAGGGCTACACCTTC. This translates into CASSSRPQGYTF.